Each of the 7 T cell receptor beta chains below was sequenced from the same sample in a study of T cell repertoires in aging, cancer and after chemotherapy. TCR beta rearrangements were amplified from peripheral blood genomic DNA. Rearranged V-D-J TRB sequences were amplified with a mixed TRB-A/B primer pool. TCRdb reprocessed the multiplex PCR reads with MiXCR, giving one entry per CDR3 protein. The table has about 3,100 distinct CDR3 sequences, roughly 39% seen once. The sequencing input was blood. Receptors were obtained from a human donor in good health.

This chain connects TRBV6-5 to TRBJ2-2; 9 bases agree with TRBD1. The CDR3 has 15 amino acids. Per the germline V gene, CDR1 is MNHEY and CDR2 is SVGAGI. V shed 7 bases and J 6 bases; nucleotides not matched to a gene: 9. The CDR3 coding sequence is TGTGCCAGCAACAAGGGGACAGGGTACTCCGGGGAGCTGTTTTTT. Its protein product is CASNKGTGYSGELFF.

The CDR3 nucleotides read TGTGCCAGTAGAGGGGGACAGGGGTTTGAGGAGACCCAGTACTTC. This codes for CASRGGQGFEETQYF. The chain couples TRBV19 to TRBJ2-5, with 10 bases identical to TRBD1. Trimming at V came to 6 bases and at J to 5 bases, leaving 9 bases not matched to a gene. The CDR3 runs 15 residues. The V gene's germline CDR1 is LNHDA and CDR2 SQIVND (reference sequence).

The chain is built from TRBV5-1 and TRBJ2-1; D might be TRBD2 (6 bases). The V end was cut by 3 bases, the J end by 8 bases, with 15 bases between. The CDR3 runs to 14 residues. Germline-derived CDR1 and CDR2 are SGHRS and YFSETQ. This chain's CDR3 is CASSYDLANDEQFF. The CDR3 bases are TGCGCCAGCAGCTACGACCTAGCGAACGATGAGCAGTTCTTC.

The rearrangement uses TRBV18 and TRBJ1-4, with D uncertain. The germline gives CDR1 KGHSH, CDR2 LQKENI. The germline V and J ends were trimmed by 2 bases and 3 bases, with 7 bases remaining between them. The CDR3 has 14 residues. CDR3 residues: CASSPYVSNEKLFF. The CDR3, as DNA: TGTGCCAGCTCACCATATGTATCTAATGAAAAACTGTTTTTT.

This chain joins TRBV5-6 and TRBJ2-1, with TRBD1 as a possible D gene (7 bases). The germline V gene encodes CDR1 SGHDT and CDR2 YYEEEE. CDR3 size: 15 residues. V dropped 4 bases and J dropped 5 bases, with 16 bases sitting between them. Here the CDR3 DNA reads TGTGCCAGCAGCATAGTGCGGAGGGGGCACAATGAGCAGTTCTTC. Translation gives CASSIVRRGHNEQFF.

The V call is TRBV19, the J call TRBJ1-5; 8 bases map to TRBD1. Germline loops: CDR1 LNHDA, CDR2 SQIVND (reference sequence). The V and J ends lost 4 bases and 7 bases, in that order; junction bases with no gene match: 12. The CDR3 extends over 16 amino acids. The CDR3 nucleotides are TGTGCCAGTAGTAAAGGGACAGGACGGGACGACCAGCCCCAGCATTTT. Translation: CASSKGTGRDDQPQHF.

J is TRBJ2-2 and V is TRBV12-5; D uncertain. V lost 6 bases and J lost 7, with 18 bases in between. CDR3 length equals 15 residues. Germline-derived CDR1 and CDR2 are LGHNT and FRNRAP. The CDR3: CASGLGSLGFGELFF. The CDR3 DNA follows: TGTGCTAGTGGCCTAGGGTCTCTCGGTTTCGGGGAGCTGTTTTTT.